This TCR beta chain stems from a study of PD-1 blockade in mismatch repair-deficient tumors. Study summary: All were previously treated, progressing patients with eleven to twelve mismatch repair-deficient cancer types. Whole-study findings and limits: Tumor-resident clones, often undetectable pretreatment in blood, expanded then contracted after pembrolizumab.

PCR or immunohistochemistry showed mismatch repair deficiency in every enrolled patient. The TCR-sequenced patients were a few responders to pembrolizumab. This CDR3 spans 14 amino acids. The method was immunoSEQ multiplex PCR; TCRdb's version includes in-frame clones alone and lacks a portion of them. The sample contains around 130,000 clones, 88% of which appear only once. As regards this clone: Its antigen remains unknown.

Sequenced material: peripheral blood, taken roughly 70 weeks after starting pembrolizumab. The receptor was isolated from an adult with mismatch repair-deficient cancer. V gene TRBV21-1 combines with J gene TRBJ2-7; no DNA check was done on the table's D call, TRBD2. TRBV21-1 has pseudogene status. The CDR3 reads CASSASGSSYEQYF. The CDR3 DNA reads as TGTGCCAGCAGCGCTAGCGGGAGCTCCTACGAGCAGTACTTC.